These T cell receptor beta chains were read from a single sample in a study of T cells in Graves' hyperthyroidism and ophthalmopathy. From the multiplex PCR reads, TCRdb called clonotypes with MiXCR, one entry per CDR3 protein. The sample shows hundreds of thousands of distinct CDR3 sequences, just under 45% of them seen only once. Source material: peripheral blood or thyroid tissue (not recorded which). The receptors derive from an adult man with Graves' disease, either hyperthyroidism or ophthalmopathy (not recorded which). Each CDR3 is given without its conserved first and last residue. Each record gives: V gene, CDR3 protein.

V gene: TRBV5-1; CDR3 protein: ASSPGSGINYGYT
V gene: TRBV9; CDR3 protein: ASPRDSGNHGYT
V gene: TRBV15; CDR3 protein: ATRTPASQETQY
V gene: TRBV12-3/TRBV12-4; CDR3 protein: ASRQGDQETQY
V gene: TRBV7-2; CDR3 protein: ASSREAGLSSYNEQY
V gene: TRBV19; CDR3 protein: ASWTKGQPQH
V gene: TRBV5-6; CDR3 protein: ASSLGRTQETQY
V gene: TRBV12-3/TRBV12-4; CDR3 protein: ASSLTRGHNSPLH
V gene: TRBV6-5; CDR3 protein: AIRDGHNQPQH
V gene: TRBV19; CDR3 protein: ASRDRDLSGANVLT
V gene: TRBV12-3/TRBV12-4; CDR3 protein: ASSLSGGAGELF
V gene: TRBV7-2; CDR3 protein: ASSWTGGGTEAF
V gene: TRBV7-9; CDR3 protein: ASKVEGHGKEAF
V gene: TRBV6-6; CDR3 protein: ASSSKTGRSGELF
V gene: TRBV20-1; CDR3 protein: SARTSGRPYEQY
V gene: TRBV10-3; CDR3 protein: AISEMGTGANVLT
V gene: TRBV20-1; CDR3 protein: SAREPQGNNYGYT
V gene: TRBV24-1; CDR3 protein: ATSDSRTGMGKPQH
V gene: TRBV11-3; CDR3 protein: ASSNPQGGEAF
V gene: TRBV6-5; CDR3 protein: ASSAITGPNEKLF
V gene: TRBV20-1; CDR3 protein: SAREVLNTEAF
V gene: TRBV14; CDR3 protein: ASSSVGEAF
V gene: TRBV10-3; CDR3 protein: AISKDSSGNTIY
V gene: TRBV12-3/TRBV12-4; CDR3 protein: ASSWGDQPQH
V gene: TRBV20-1; CDR3 protein: SAGTSGDGYT
V gene: TRBV7-9; CDR3 protein: ASSYGGTDEKLF
V gene: TRBV7-6; CDR3 protein: ASSLTGGSDGYT
V gene: TRBV7-9; CDR3 protein: ASSPRQGGTEAF
V gene: TRBV20-1; CDR3 protein: SARDKRGFVYEQY
V gene: TRBV29-1; CDR3 protein: SVDESTTYGYT
V gene: TRBV5-6; CDR3 protein: ASSLGRSLYGYT
V gene: TRBV15; CDR3 protein: ATSRDSGKGNTIY
V gene: TRBV2; CDR3 protein: ASSEVEGDSLYGYTFGQY
V gene: TRBV5-8; CDR3 protein: ASSAGLEQY
V gene: TRBV19; CDR3 protein: ASSQSDYEQY
V gene: TRBV12-3/TRBV12-4; CDR3 protein: ASSNGTEAF
V gene: TRBV29-1; CDR3 protein: SVPRGEALQETQY
V gene: TRBV10-3; CDR3 protein: ASDIPENTEAF
V gene: TRBV7-9; CDR3 protein: ASTRGGADTQY
V gene: TRBV20-1; CDR3 protein: SVERDSGYEQY
V gene: TRBV29-1; CDR3 protein: SVGGQGSNQPQH
V gene: TRBV12-3/TRBV12-4; CDR3 protein: ASNPRRRQNTEAF
V gene: TRBV12-3/TRBV12-4; CDR3 protein: ASSFAYNSPLH
V gene: TRBV5-1; CDR3 protein: ASSLDGGQSNSPLH
V gene: TRBV20-1; CDR3 protein: SARPGAGQPQH
V gene: TRBV7-6; CDR3 protein: ASSLAKWERGAGELF
V gene: TRBV15; CDR3 protein: ATSKTGPTDTQY
V gene: TRBV5-1; CDR3 protein: ASSWAAAGPETQY
V gene: TRBV25-1; CDR3 protein: ASSGDRLGPSEQY
V gene: TRBV12-5; CDR3 protein: ASGQVNEKLF
V gene: TRBV15; CDR3 protein: ATSRDTDPGTEAF
V gene: TRBV9; CDR3 protein: ASSRVRVLNTEAF
V gene: TRBV29-1; CDR3 protein: SDSGTGLTGELF
V gene: TRBV7-9; CDR3 protein: ASSSRQGVAETQY
V gene: TRBV5-1; CDR3 protein: ASSTGGNTIY